The sequence of this T cell receptor (beta chain) was determined in a study of blood T cells in healthy people across ages. A sample-barcoded 5' primer and a J-beta primer mix were used in a second PCR of roughly 7 to 11 cycles. Each of the cDNA molecules was tagged by a template-switch adaptor with 12 random nucleotides. TCRdb re-analysed the 5' RACE reads in MiXCR, keeping a single row per CDR3 protein. The table has some 1.5 million distinct CDR3 sequences, 28% seen once; the top ten hold about 7.7%. Each individual donor underwent a draw of approximately 10 milliliters of peripheral blood. The germline V gene has CDR1 ENHRY and CDR2 SYGVKD. The CDR3 spans 13 residues. The V end was cut by 6 bases, the J end by 8 bases, with 16 bases between.

Sequenced sample: blood. This chain connects TRBV10-3 to TRBJ1-2; the D is unclear. The sequence was collected from a woman in her 30s in good health. The CDR3 reads CAISLKTDDGYTF. The CDR3 DNA sequence: TGTGCCATCAGCTTAAAGACGGACGACGGCTACACCTTC.